The TCR beta chain described here comes from a study of T-cell memory formation after mild COVID-19. CDR3 length: 15 residues. V was cut by 4 bases and J by 1 base, with 11 bases left in between. Per germline, CDR1 ENHRY and CDR2 SYGVKD. Study-level findings and limits: Shrinking CD4+ clones resided mostly in CM and EM, and CD8+ ones in EMRA. Some responding clones appeared in pre-infection memory, suggesting cross-reactive memory joined.

In regard to this clonotype: Its target is not known.

TCRdb processed the 5' RACE reads anew with MiXCR; each CDR3 protein has one entry. This table has some 440,000 distinct CDR3 sequences, 25% appearing once. V usage is TRBV10-3 and J usage is TRBJ2-4; no clear D gene. The sequence came from an adult woman who had mild COVID-19 (a few samples of this study predate the infection). Cell type and time point are not known. Sequencing input: PBMCs or a T cell subset sorted from them (not recorded which). The CDR3 DNA reads TGTGCCATCAGTGGAGCAGGTGGGGCCAAAAACATTCAGTACTTC. As protein: CAISGAGGAKNIQYF.